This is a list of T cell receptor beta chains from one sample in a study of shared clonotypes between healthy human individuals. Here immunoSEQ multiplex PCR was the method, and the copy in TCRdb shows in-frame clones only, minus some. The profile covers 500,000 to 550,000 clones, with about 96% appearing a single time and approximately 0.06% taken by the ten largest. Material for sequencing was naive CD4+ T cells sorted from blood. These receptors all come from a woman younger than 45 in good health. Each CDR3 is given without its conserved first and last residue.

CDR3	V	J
ASSSPGGRSSYEQY	TRBV28	TRBJ2-7
ASSPVGSQETQY	TRBV18	TRBJ2-5
ASSSSGGTGELF	TRBV19	TRBJ2-2
ASSLGEPDEQY	TRBV2	TRBJ2-7
ASRGQGSPFNNEQF	TRBV19	TRBJ2-1
ASSARTGSSTDTQY	TRBV7-6	TRBJ2-3
ASSKPTGGAKNGYT	TRBV4-1	TRBJ1-2
ASSRGYYEQY	TRBV19	TRBJ2-7
ASSRRQGYMNTEAF	TRBV27	TRBJ1-1
ASSSKTSGRVYEQY	TRBV11-2	TRBJ2-7
ASSLSDLRREGHNEQF	TRBV5-5	TRBJ2-1
SAAGTGTYEQY	TRBV29-1	.
ASRQQYTGELF	TRBV6-1	TRBJ2-2
SALNWGQGLYEQY	TRBV29-1	.
ASSFGVAGGGEQF	TRBV7-9	TRBJ2-1
ASSVLGSYNEQF	TRBV6-1	TRBJ2-1
ASRTVETEAF	TRBV28	TRBJ1-1
ASSGSFSGANVLT	TRBV6-1	TRBJ2-6
ASSLPQTNEKLF	TRBV28	TRBJ1-4
ASSEAGQGAVSF	TRBV10-1	TRBJ1-1
ASSRTGSWDQPQH	TRBV18	TRBJ1-5
ASRRQGNTEAF	TRBV19	TRBJ1-1
ASRYSGSYEQY	TRBV28	.
ASMRDSSYNEQF	TRBV19	TRBJ2-1
ASSERPFTDTQY	TRBV9	TRBJ2-3
ASSLFRQNTEAF	TRBV27	TRBJ1-1
SARLGTEAF	TRBV20-1	TRBJ1-1